The following is a TCR beta chain sequence with its context. This sample is part of a study of cytomegalovirus exposure and HLA in healthy donors. TCRdb's table, derived via immunoSEQ multiplex PCR, lists solely in-frame clones and lacks some. The repertoire holds about 160,000 clones, with 86% as singletons. The V and J ends lost 2 bases and 0 bases respectively, with 18 bases between them. In germline, CDR1 is PRHDT, CDR2 FYEKMQ (reference sequence). The CDR3 has 18 residues. This TCR came from a woman between 18 and 29 years old in good health and CMV-seronegative. Input material: PBMCs. The chain employs TRBV13 and TRBJ2-3; D may be TRBD2 (6 bases). CDR3 amino acids: CASSLRSRDSWSTDTQYF. CDR3 nucleotide sequence: TGTGCCAGCAGCTTAAGGTCCCGGGACTCCTGGAGCACAGATACGCAGTATTTT.